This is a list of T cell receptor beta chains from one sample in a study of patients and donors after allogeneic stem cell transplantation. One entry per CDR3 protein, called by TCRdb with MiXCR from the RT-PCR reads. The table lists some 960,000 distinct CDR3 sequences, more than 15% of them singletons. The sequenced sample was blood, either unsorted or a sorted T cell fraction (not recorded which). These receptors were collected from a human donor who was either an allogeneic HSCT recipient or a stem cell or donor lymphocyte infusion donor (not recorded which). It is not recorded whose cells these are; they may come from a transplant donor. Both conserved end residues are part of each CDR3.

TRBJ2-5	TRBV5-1	CASTLGQAGRDQETQYF
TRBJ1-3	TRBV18	CASALQGNTGNTIYF
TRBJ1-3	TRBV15	CATSRDMGSGNTIYF
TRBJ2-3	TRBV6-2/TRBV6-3	CASSTGQGRSTDTQYF
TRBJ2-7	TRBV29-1	CSVGPRAGPYEQYF
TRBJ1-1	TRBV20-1	CSASQQGEPWNTEAFF
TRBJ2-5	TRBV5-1	CASSLLTGREETQYF
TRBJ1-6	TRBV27	CASKPGGGGLTPLHF
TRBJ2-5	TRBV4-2	CASSQIPGETQYF
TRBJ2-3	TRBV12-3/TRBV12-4	CASSPSSGSWTDTQYF
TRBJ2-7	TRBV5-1	CASSKGDSSYEQYF
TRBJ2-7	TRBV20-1	CSARRGGSGRIYEQYF
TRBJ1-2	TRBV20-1	CSARTGTGIYGYTF
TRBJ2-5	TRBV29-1	CSIAVSGRLETQYF
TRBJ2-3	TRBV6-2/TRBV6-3	CASQVTASTDTQYF
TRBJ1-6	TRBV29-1	CSVGQGLNSPLHF
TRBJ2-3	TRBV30	CAWVAGYYTQYF
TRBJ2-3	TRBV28	CATLGRRQDADTQYF
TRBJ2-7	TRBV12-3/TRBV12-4	CASSFGRNPYEQYF
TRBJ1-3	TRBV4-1	CASSPLGLSGNTIYF
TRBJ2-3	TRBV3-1	CASSRRDRSTDTQYF
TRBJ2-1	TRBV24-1	CATSDQGAPPSNEQFF
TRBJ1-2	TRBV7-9	CASSRDRGPGYTF
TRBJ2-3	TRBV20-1	CSAVRDGVTDTQYF
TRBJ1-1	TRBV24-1	CATRLTGNTEAFF
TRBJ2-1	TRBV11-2	CASSLGRASINEQFF
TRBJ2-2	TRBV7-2	CASSLARTTGELFF
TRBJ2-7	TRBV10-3	CAISETRTGALGEQYF
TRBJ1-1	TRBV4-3	CASSQAVRGLNTEAFF
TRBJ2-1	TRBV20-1	CSARGGQYNEQFF
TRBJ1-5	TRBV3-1	CASSPSSDRASNQPQHF
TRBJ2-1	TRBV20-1	CSARPTLAPLSYNEQFF
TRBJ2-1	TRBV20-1	CSAPPGPAAYNEQFF
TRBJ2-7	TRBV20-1	CSARKSGESYEQYF
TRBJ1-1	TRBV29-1	CSVGQLNTEAFF